These 17 T cell receptor beta chains originate from one sample sequenced in a study of breast tumors, draining lymph nodes, adjacent tissues. TCRdb reprocessed the multiplex PCR reads via MiXCR and lists one record per CDR3 protein. The sample gives around 150,000 distinct CDR3 sequences, approximately 29% of which show up once; approximately 2.2% is in the top ten. Axillary draining lymph nodes of breast cancer patients supplied the node samples. Sequenced material: axillary lymph node tissue. These receptor sequences come from a female donor with breast cancer. Some clones in this sample may be carry-over from other donors' samples.

Worth noting for this clonotype: A much larger clonotype is one base distant, so this may be a read error. The chain carries TRBV12-3 or TRBV12-4 and TRBJ2-1; 12 bases are a match to TRBD2. The V gene end was trimmed by 3 bases and the J gene end by 5 bases; junction bases not matched to a gene: 2. This CDR3 contains 15 residues. The DNA of the CDR3 is TGTGCCAGCAGTTTCCGGACTAGCGGGGACAATGAGCAGTTCTTC. Protein: CASSFRTSGDNEQFF.

The table lists this clonotype with a few counts. The rearrangement joins TRBV5-1 to TRBJ1-2; no reliable D call. V dropped 5 bases and J dropped 6 bases, with 17 bases sitting between them. The CDR3 is 14 residues long. Per the germline V gene, CDR1 is SGHRS and CDR2 is YFSETQ. The CDR3 DNA reads as TGCGCCAGCAGTCTCGGAGGCCTACGTCATGGCTACACCTTC. Translated: CASSLGGLRHGYTF. Based on the CDR3 plus reference TRBV5-1 and TRBJ1-2, the full variable domain is KAGVTQTPRYLIKTRGQQVTLSCSPISGHRSVSWYQQTPGQGLQFLFEYFSETQRNKGNFPGRFSGRQFSNSRSEMNVSTLELGDSALYLCASSLGGLRHGYTFGSGTRLTVV.

As regards this clonotype: Just one base apart from a much larger clone, this may be a read error. This chain connects TRBV6-1 to TRBJ1-6, with D perhaps TRBD1 (5 bases). Trimming removed 6 bases at V and 9 bases at J, with 21 bases between. This CDR3 region has 16 residues. Germline CDR1 is MNHNS and CDR2 is SASEGT. The CDR3 DNA reads TGTGCCAGCAGCCTTCAACACGCAACCGGGGGTTCACCCCTCCACTTT. Amino acid sequence: CASSLQHATGGSPLHF.

As concerns this clonotype: Germline is not matched at one junction end, which may reflect a read error. The gene calls are TRBV20-1 and TRBJ2-1; 9 bases agree with TRBD1. This CDR3 region has 15 residues. Looked up from germline, CDR1 is DFQATT and CDR2 is SNEGSKA (reference sequence). The CDR3, as DNA: TGCAGTGCTGGGGGCCCGGGACAGGGTGGTGATGAGCGGTCCTTC. Translation gives CSAGGPGQGGDERSF.

This clonotype was observed a few times. This chain connects TRBV27 to TRBJ1-5; D unclear. The V end lost 2 bases, the J end lost 6 bases, and 8 bases lay between the germline ends. The CDR3 extends over 13 amino acids. CDR1 is MNHEY, CDR2 SMNVEV, per germline (reference sequence). CDR3 protein: CASSLQVRQPQHF. For the CDR3, the DNA is TGTGCCAGCAGTTTACAGGTGCGTCAGCCCCAGCATTTT.

This clonotype has ten or more counts. V and J are TRBV6-5 and TRBJ2-3; 9 bases fit TRBD1. CDR1 and CDR2 from the germline V gene are MNHEY and SVGAGI. This CDR3 has 15 residues. The V and J ends lost 5 bases and 4 bases, in that order; junction bases with no gene match: 7. CDR3 coding DNA: TGTGCCAGCAGTATGAGGGGACAGGGAGCAGATACGCAGTATTTT. Translating it yields CASSMRGQGADTQYF.

This clonotype has ten or more counts. The chain links TRBV7-6 to TRBJ2-5; no reliable D call. This CDR3 is built from 13 residues. Between the trimmed V and J ends, which lost 5 bases and 5 bases, there was a span of 12 bases. Looked up from germline, CDR1 is SGHVS and CDR2 is FNYEAQ. CDR3 in DNA: TGTGCCAGCAGCCCTCGGCTGATCGAGACCCAGTACTTC. This translates into CASSPRLIETQYF.

This clonotype is a singleton in its sample. The chain joins TRBV2 to TRBJ1-4; tentative D call: TRBD1 (5 bases). CDR1 and CDR2 from the germline V gene are SNHLY and FYNNEI. V shed 6 bases and J shed 12 bases, with 23 bases lying between them. This CDR3 has 15 residues. CDR3 region: CASRGDRARPQELFF. Written as DNA, the CDR3 is TGTGCCAGCAGAGGGGATCGGGCCCGACCTCAAGAACTGTTTTTT.

This clonotype showed up many times. The chain is built from TRBV6-2 or TRBV6-3 and TRBJ2-1, with 9 bases identical to TRBD2. The trim removed 6 bases at V and 10 bases at J, leaving 13 bases unmatched. From germline, CDR1 is MNHEY and CDR2 SVGEGT. The length of the CDR3 is 15 residues. The CDR3 is CASSRRGGGAEEQFF. CDR3 nucleotides: TGTGCCAGCAGCCGCCGAGGCGGGGGGGCCGAAGAGCAGTTCTTC.

This clonotype occurred many times. The V and J genes are TRBV7-6 and TRBJ1-4; D gene unclear. The CDR3 spans 15 residues. Germline V gene sequence: CDR1 SGHVS, CDR2 FNYEAQ. Trimming took 1 base from V and 3 from J, leaving 9 bases between them. The CDR3, as DNA: TGTGCCAGCAGCTTAGTTGGAGGGCCTAATGAAAAACTGTTTTTT. The encoded protein is CASSLVGGPNEKLFF.

This clonotype has at least ten counts. The V and J genes are TRBV12-3 or TRBV12-4 and TRBJ2-5; 7 bases line up with TRBD2. The junction had 8 bases not matched to a gene; V was cut back by 5 bases and J by 2 bases. This CDR3 is 15 amino acids long. The CDR3 loop reads CASSGDTAGQETQYF. For the CDR3, the DNA is TGTGCCAGCAGTGGCGACACAGCGGGACAAGAGACCCAGTACTTC.

This clonotype was counted between two and nine times. Given a much more abundant clone one base away, this may be a read error. This chain joins TRBV7-2 and TRBJ2-4; 15 bases are shared with TRBD2. Germline V gene data show CDR1 as SGHTA and CDR2 as FQGNSA. The CDR3 length is 18 residues. Here the CDR3 reads CASSQKRTSGGAKHIQYF. The DNA for the CDR3 is TGTGCCAGCAGCCAAAAGAGGACTAGCGGGGGGGCCAAACACATTCAGTACTTC.

This clonotype was found many times. The CDR3 nucleotides are TGTGCCAGCAGCCCTCGGACAGGGTCGACTGGAAACACCATATATTTT. It encodes CASSPRTGSTGNTIYF. The J gene is TRBJ1-3, the V gene TRBV7-2; 8 positions match TRBD1. Germline values: CDR1 SGHTA, CDR2 FQGNSA. The CDR3 is made up of 16 amino acids. With 5 bases clipped from V and 2 bases from J, the junction kept 8 bases outside the gene matches.

The J gene is TRBJ1-2, the V gene TRBV2; D possibly corresponds to TRBD1 (5 bases). The germline CDR1 and CDR2 sequences are SNHLY and FYNNEI. The CDR3 contains 14 residues. V shed 7 bases and J shed 2 bases, with 14 bases lying between them. The CDR3 nucleotides are TGTGCCAGCAAGGGACTAGGTTGGAACTATGGCTACACCTTC. This codes for CASKGLGWNYGYTF.

This clonotype was recorded once. One end of the junction is discordant with germline, which a read error may explain. The chain couples TRBV14 to TRBJ1-3; TRBD1 matches 9 bases. Germline V gene data show CDR1 as SGHDN and CDR2 as FVKESK. This CDR3 contains 18 residues. CDR3 in amino acids: CASSLSRGQGNSANTIYF. For the CDR3, the DNA is TGTGCCAGCAGCCTGTCCCGAGGACAGGGGAACTCTGCAAACACCATATATTTT.

This clonotype was observed at least ten times. This chain joins TRBV2 and TRBJ1-1; tentative D call: TRBD1 (6 bases). The CDR3 runs 13 residues. Germline CDR1 and CDR2: SNHLY and FYNNEI. V was trimmed by 4 bases and J by 4 bases, leaving 10 bases between them. This CDR3 reads CASSVRQATEAFF. The CDR3 DNA is TGTGCCAGCAGTGTGCGACAGGCCACTGAAGCTTTCTTT.

J is TRBJ1-5 and V is TRBV30; D is ambiguous. V was cut by 2 bases and J by 2 bases, with 28 bases left in between. CDR1 GTSNPN and CDR2 SVGIG come from the germline V gene (reference sequence). The CDR3 totals 20 residues. Here the CDR3 reads CAWSLHEGAASRFGNQPQHF. CDR3 in DNA: TGTGCCTGGAGTCTCCACGAGGGCGCAGCATCCCGTTTTGGCAATCAGCCCCAGCATTTT.